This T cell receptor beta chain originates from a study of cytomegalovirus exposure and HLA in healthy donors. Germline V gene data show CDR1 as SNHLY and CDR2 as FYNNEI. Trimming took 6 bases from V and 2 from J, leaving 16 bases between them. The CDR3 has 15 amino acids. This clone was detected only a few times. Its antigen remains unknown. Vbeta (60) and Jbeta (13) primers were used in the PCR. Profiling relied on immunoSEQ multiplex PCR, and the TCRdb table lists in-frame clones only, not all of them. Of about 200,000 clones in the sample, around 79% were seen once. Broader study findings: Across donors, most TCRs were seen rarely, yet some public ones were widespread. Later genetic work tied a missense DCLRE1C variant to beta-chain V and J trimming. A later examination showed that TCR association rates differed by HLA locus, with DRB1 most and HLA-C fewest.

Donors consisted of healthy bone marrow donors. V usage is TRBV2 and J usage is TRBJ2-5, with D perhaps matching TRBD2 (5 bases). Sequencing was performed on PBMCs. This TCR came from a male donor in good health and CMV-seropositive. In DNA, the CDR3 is TGTGCCAGCAGCATGGTAGGGAGCCCTCAAGAGACCCAGTACTTC. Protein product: CASSMVGSPQETQYF.